Each of the 24 T cell receptor beta chains below was sequenced from the same sample in a study of cytomegalovirus exposure and HLA in healthy donors. Primers for the PCR totalled 60 Vbeta and 13 Jbeta. Sequencing was performed with immunoSEQ multiplex PCR; in TCRdb, only in-frame clones are kept and a portion is missing. The sample contains fewer than 250,000 clones, approximately 80% of which appear only once. Specimen: PBMCs. The receptors were gathered from a man aged 25-45 years in good health and CMV-seronegative.

The J gene is TRBJ2-1, the V gene TRBV28, with TRBD2 matching 7 bases. V shed 4 bases and J 1 base; nucleotides not matched to a gene: 4. Germline V gene lookup returns CDR1 MDHEN and CDR2 SYDVKM. The length of the CDR3 is 15 residues. The CDR3 nucleotides read TGTGCCAGCAGTTCTGCCGGGGGGTCCTACAATGAGCAGTTCTTC. Translating it yields CASSSAGGSYNEQFF.

This clone showed up just a few times. The V gene is TRBV5-6, the J gene TRBJ2-1; a weak D match, TRBD1 (5 bases). V lost 3 bases and J 11 bases, leaving 15 bases between the germline ends. The germline V gene has CDR1 SGHDT and CDR2 YYEEEE. The CDR3 loop spans 13 amino acids. The CDR3 coding sequence is TGTGCCAGCAGCTCGATAGAACAGGCTAAGCAGTTCTTC. This translates into CASSSIEQAKQFF.

The chain links TRBV5-6 to TRBJ2-3; D is ambiguous. The germline CDR1 and CDR2 sequences are SGHDT and YYEEEE. V was cut by 3 bases and J by 0 bases, with 17 bases left in between. The CDR3 sequence is 17 residues long. CDR3 DNA sequence: TGTGCCAGCAGCTGGCCCTCTATGCGCGGAAGCACAGATACGCAGTATTTT. This gives the protein CASSWPSMRGSTDTQYF.

The genes are TRBV5-7 and TRBJ1-5, with D maybe TRBD1 (6 bases). TRBV5-7 is designated an ORF whose function remains uncertain. V lost 0 bases, J lost 3 bases, and 22 bases lay in between. The CDR3 length is 19 residues. CDR3 nucleotide sequence: TGTGCCAGCAGCTTGGATGCGGGGGCCGAAAACAATAACAATCAGCCCCAGCATTTT. Amino acids: CASSLDAGAENNNNQPQHF.

CDR3 DNA sequence: TGTGCCAGCACAGGGGGTAATGGCTACACCTTC. Translating gives CASTGGNGYTF. This chain joins TRBV28 and TRBJ1-2; TRBD1 agrees at 7 bases. CDR1 and CDR2 (germline): MDHEN, SYDVKM. CDR3 length: 11 residues. The ends lost 7 bases at V and 6 bases at J; junction bases unmatched: 2.

The V and J genes are TRBV7-6 and TRBJ1-5, with TRBD1 matching 8 bases. Germline V gives CDR1 SGHVS, CDR2 FNYEAQ. V was pared by 1 base and J by 7 bases, with 6 bases of the junction left unmatched. CDR3 length: 15 residues. CDR3 nucleotides: TGTGCCAGCAGCTTAGTTCAGGGGGCGGGGCAGCCCCAGCATTTT. Protein: CASSLVQGAGQPQHF.

The chain recombines TRBV7-8 with TRBJ1-5; tentative D call: TRBD1 (5 bases). CDR1 is SGHVS and CDR2 is FQNEAQ in the germline V gene. Trimming pared 2 bases from V and 5 bases from J, leaving 19 bases between. The CDR3 has 17 amino acids. The CDR3 protein is CASSLNLLGGGYQPQHF. DNA of the CDR3: TGTGCCAGCAGCTTAAACTTACTGGGGGGAGGGTATCAGCCCCAGCATTTT. Full variable domain (remainder filled in from reference TRBV7-8 and TRBJ1-5): GAGVSQSPRYKVAKRGQDVALRCDPISGHVSLFWYQQALGQGPEFLTYFQNEAQLDKSGLPSDRFFAERPEGSVSTLKIQRTQQEDSAVYLCASSLNLLGGGYQPQHFGDGTRLSIL.

This CDR3 reads CASGRGGYNEQFF. DNA for the CDR3: TGCGCCAGCGGGCGGGGGGGTTACAATGAGCAGTTCTTC. The rearrangement links TRBV5-1 to TRBJ2-1, with TRBD2 matching 9 bases. There are 13 residues in the CDR3. CDR1 and CDR2 (germline): SGHRS, YFSETQ. Trimming cost V 7 bases and J 4 bases; bases outside gene matches: 3. The full variable domain, its missing parts supplied by reference TRBV5-1 and TRBJ2-1, is KAGVTQTPRYLIKTRGQQVTLSCSPISGHRSVSWYQQTPGQGLQFLFEYFSETQRNKGNFPGRFSGRQFSNSRSEMNVSTLELGDSALYLCASGRGGYNEQFFGPGTRLTVL.

The chain recombines TRBV10-3 with TRBJ2-1, with a tentative D call TRBD2 (6 bases). The CDR3 loop spans 14 amino acids. Looked up from germline, CDR1 is ENHRY and CDR2 is SYGVKD. V lost 8 bases and J 6 bases, leaving 17 bases between the germline ends. DNA of the CDR3: TGTGCCATCGCAGGGAGGCGCCGGTGCAATGAGCAGTTCTTC. It encodes CAIAGRRRCNEQFF.

This clone showed up just once. V and J are TRBV9 and TRBJ1-2; weak D call: TRBD1 (5 bases). The CDR3 runs to 15 residues. Germline loops: CDR1 SGDLS, CDR2 YYNGEE. Trimming pared 3 bases from V and 3 bases from J, leaving 15 bases between. The CDR3 loop is CASSAARVWDYGYTF. The CDR3 DNA sequence: TGTGCCAGCAGCGCCGCCAGGGTATGGGACTATGGCTACACCTTC.

The rearrangement joins TRBV7-3 to TRBJ2-1; possibly TRBD2 for D (6 bases). The V and J ends lost 2 bases and 1 base respectively, with 9 bases between them. The CDR3 loop spans 15 amino acids. Germline lookup yields CDR1 SGHTA and CDR2 FQGTGA. The CDR3 DNA sequence: TGTGCCAGCAGCTTAGTGGGGACTTCCTACAATGAGCAGTTCTTC. It translates to CASSLVGTSYNEQFF.

The V call is TRBV6-5, the J call TRBJ2-7, with TRBD1 identical over 7 bases. The CDR3 is made up of 15 amino acids. Germline V gene sequence: CDR1 MNHEY, CDR2 SVGAGI. Losses at the gene ends were 0 bases for V and 2 bases for J; bases not matched to a gene: 4. CDR3 amino acids: CASSYSTDRAYEQYF. CDR3 DNA sequence: TGTGCCAGCAGTTACTCCACCGACAGGGCCTACGAGCAGTACTTC.

This clone occurred a few times. In DNA form, the CDR3 reads TGTGCCAGCAGCCCTCCCAGGGGGGAGCTGTTTTTT. Residues: CASSPPRGELFF. This rearrangement joins TRBV7-3 to TRBJ2-2; D unresolved. V lost 5 bases, J lost 8 bases, and 9 bases lay in between. The CDR3 runs to 12 residues. Germline V CDR1 and CDR2: SGHTA, FQGTGA.

Only a few counts were recorded for this clone. This chain links TRBV4-2 with TRBJ2-1; TRBD2 agrees at 10 bases. The CDR3 runs to 16 residues. Germline V gene data show CDR1 as LGHNA and CDR2 as YNFKEQ. The V and J ends lost 0 bases and 10 bases, in that order; junction bases with no gene match: 9. This CDR3 reads CASSQDVSGGGREQFF. The CDR3 DNA is TGTGCCAGCAGCCAAGATGTGAGCGGGGGGGGGAGGGAGCAGTTCTTC.

The chain joins TRBV28 to TRBJ1-1, with 10 bases aligning to TRBD1. This CDR3 is 15 amino acids long. Germline loops: CDR1 MDHEN, CDR2 SYDVKM. Germline trimming cut 3 bases from V and 6 bases from J; bases unmatched to any gene: 7. The CDR3 bases are TGTGCCAGCAGTTTTGGGGACAGGGGAGTCGCTGAAGCTTTCTTT. This translates into CASSFGDRGVAEAFF.

The gene calls are TRBV10-3 and TRBJ1-1; 8 bases are shared with TRBD1. The CDR3 runs 14 residues. Looked up from germline, CDR1 is ENHRY and CDR2 is SYGVKD. V lost 2 bases, J lost 5 bases, and 4 bases stayed unmatched. CDR3 in DNA: TGTGCCATCAGTGAGCAGGGGGCAGGAACTGAAGCTTTCTTT. This encodes CAISEQGAGTEAFF.

J is TRBJ1-4 and V is TRBV6-5; D uncertain. This CDR3 has 13 amino acids. The V gene's germline CDR1 is MNHEY and CDR2 SVGAGI. Trimming removed 8 bases from V and 8 bases from J, with 15 bases in between. In DNA, the CDR3 is TGTGCCAGCCTCGGTAGTTATAACGAAAAACTGTTTTTT. Amino acids: CASLGSYNEKLFF.

This chain uses TRBV5-4 with TRBJ1-1; D is perhaps TRBD1 (5 bases). The CDR3 extends over 15 amino acids. The V and J ends lost 4 bases and 0 bases respectively, with 13 bases between them. Germline V CDR1 and CDR2: SGHNT, YYREEE (reference sequence). The CDR3 reads CASSPSQGMNTEAFF. The DNA for the CDR3 is TGTGCCAGCAGCCCGAGTCAGGGCATGAACACTGAAGCTTTCTTT. The whole variable domain, remainder taken from reference TRBV5-4 and TRBJ1-1, is ETGVTQSPTHLIKTRGQQVTLRCSSQSGHNTVSWYQQALGQGPQFIFQYYREEENGRGNFPPRFSGLQFPNYSSELNVNALELDDSALYLCASSPSQGMNTEAFFGQGTRLTVV.

This clone was detected only once. This chain connects TRBV6-6 to TRBJ1-1, with D perhaps matching TRBD1 (5 bases). The V and J ends lost 2 bases and 6 bases respectively, with 13 bases between them. Per the germline V gene, CDR1 is MNHNY and CDR2 is SVGAGI (reference sequence). There are 14 residues in the CDR3. CDR3 nucleotide sequence: TGTGCCAGCAGTTACGGGGACCGGGGGGCTGAAGCTTTCTTT. This gives the protein CASSYGDRGAEAFF.

In DNA form, the CDR3 reads TGCGCCAGCAGGGTATCGCCGGGGACAGGGACCGCTGGGGCCAACGTCCTGACTTTC. The encoded protein is CASRVSPGTGTAGANVLTF. The gene calls are TRBV5-1 and TRBJ2-6, with 9 bases lining up with TRBD1. Germline lookup yields CDR1 SGHRS and CDR2 YFSETQ. The length of the CDR3 is 19 residues. V was clipped by 5 bases and J by 2 bases; unmatched bases: 14.

This chain joins TRBV5-5 and TRBJ2-3, with D possibly being TRBD2 (7 bases). Trimming cost V 4 bases and J 2 bases, with 17 bases left between them. Germline V gives CDR1 SGHKS, CDR2 YYEKEE (reference sequence). This CDR3 region has 16 residues. The CDR3 sequence: CASSPPKGGLTDTQYF. The CDR3 nucleotides read TGTGCCAGCAGCCCCCCGAAGGGGGGGCTCACAGATACGCAGTATTTT.

The J gene is TRBJ1-1, the V gene TRBV30, with 8 positions matching TRBD1. V was pared by 5 bases and J by 5 bases, with 19 bases of the junction left unmatched. The CDR3 runs 17 residues. Germline-derived CDR1 and CDR2 are GTSNPN and SVGIG (reference sequence). CDR3 in amino acids: CAWFPSPGQGGWTEAFF. The CDR3 DNA sequence: TGTGCCTGGTTTCCCTCTCCCGGACAGGGTGGGTGGACTGAAGCTTTCTTT.

V gene TRBV9 combines with J gene TRBJ1-4; D is undetermined. This CDR3 has 14 amino acids. Trimming shortened V by 0 bases and J by 4 bases, and 7 bases separated the two germline ends. Germline assignment: CDR1 SGDLS and CDR2 YYNGEE. CDR3 in DNA: TGTGCCAGCAGCGTAGGGCGGCTTAATGAAAAACTGTTTTTT. Its protein is CASSVGRLNEKLFF. Variable domain in full (rest from reference TRBV9 and TRBJ1-4): DSGVTQTPKHLITATGQRVTLRCSPRSGDLSVYWYQQSLDQGLQFLIQYYNGEERAKGNILERFSAQQFPDLHSELNLSSLELGDSALYFCASSVGRLNEKLFFGSGTQLSVL.

This clone was counted only a few times. The same CDR3 is also encoded by other DNA sequences in this sample. The rearrangement links TRBV6-5 to TRBJ1-2; D unclear. Germline assignment: CDR1 MNHEY and CDR2 SVGAGI. The CDR3 is made up of 12 amino acids. Between the trimmed V and J ends, which lost 2 bases and 11 bases, there was a span of 12 bases. The CDR3 sequence: CASSYLGGGYTF. The CDR3 DNA is TGTGCCAGCAGTTACCTAGGAGGAGGTTACACCTTC.